Given below is one T cell receptor (beta chain) in context. Its target antigen remains unknown. No base-level quality is on record; no much larger clone is a single base apart. From the cysteine up to the phenylalanine, the CDR3 has a length of 15 residues. Just CDR3 DNA is preserved here, 45 bases in frame from base 1. V is cut back by 4 bases and J by 5 bases, with 10 bases in the junction unmatched. According to the germline V gene, CDR1 reads SGHAT and CDR2 reads FQNNGV. This sample is drawn from a study of OX40 agonist ivuxolimab in advanced cancers. At the level of the whole study: Ivuxolimab was a fully human IgG2 agonistic monoclonal antibody targeting the costimulatory receptor OX40 (CD134). Intravenous ivuxolimab was administered to patients every 2 weeks at six dose levels: 0.01, 0.1, 0.3, 1.5, 3 and 10 mg/kg. Among the approximately 50 dose-escalation patients, approximately 20 had hepatocellular carcinoma, roughly 15 melanoma, 9 renal cell carcinoma and 9 head and neck cancer. The dose-escalation cohort was over 70% male with a mean age of roughly 62 years, ranging from 23 to 79. The purpose of peripheral TCRbeta sequencing was to test whether ivuxolimab changed TCR sequence diversity and led to clonal T-cell expansion. The paper covers the monotherapy dose-escalation part of the phase I ivuxolimab trial, which included N of about 50 patients. Partial responses occurred in three dose-escalation patients, of whom one had hepatocellular carcinoma and two had cutaneous melanoma. Prior anti-PD-1, anti-PD-L1 or anti-CTLA-4 therapy was permitted, and checkpoint inhibitors had been received by more than 35% of dose-escalation patients. General conclusions and limits of the study: Low levels of normalized T-cell clonal expansion were also shown by some nonresponding patients. In partial responders in the 0.1-3.0 mg/kg groups, normalized peripheral clonal expansion was found to be among the lowest, especially among CD8+ T cells. At doses of 0.1 to 3.0 mg/kg, clonal expansion of both CD4+ and CD8+ T cells in blood was seen between baseline and week 6. After ivuxolimab, more expanded clones were found on average in CD8+ T cells than in CD4+ T cells. Antigen specificity was not determined for the clonally expanded peripheral T cells.

Genomic DNA was isolated from the sorted cells so that the TCRbeta CDR3 region could be sequenced. TCRbeta CDR3 regions were sequenced using the immunoSEQ Assay. TCRdb limited this immuneACCESS table to in-frame rearrangements with V and J called. A share of clones is missing; checked studies link under half to unresolved V genes, and the rest is unexplained. The sample table contains around 57,000 clones; only one count was recorded for around 84% of them. The ten largest make up 2% to 2.5% of the sample. Patients with a history of autoimmune disease or receiving systemic immunosuppression were excluded from the trial. Peripheral blood for TCR sequencing was collected from all dose cohorts at baseline, on cycle 4 day 1, and on cycle 7 day 1. Samples were obtained from an open-label, multicenter, first-in-human phase I dose-escalation trial of ivuxolimab. The trial enrolled adults with locally advanced or metastatic head and neck squamous cell, hepatocellular, melanoma or renal cell carcinoma. Before TCR sequencing, CD4+ T cells and CD8+ T cells from peripheral blood were sorted into separate populations.

The rearranged chain carries TRBV11-2 and TRBJ2-5; TRBD2 fits 7 bases in the junction. The input for sequencing was CD4+ or CD8+ T cells sorted from blood, taken in a trial of the OX40 agonist ivuxolimab. The clonotype originates from an adult with an advanced solid tumor such as melanoma, head and neck, liver or kidney cancer. The DNA sequence reads TGTGCCAGCAGCTCCAGGACTAGGATAGGGGAGACCCAGTACTTC. Translated, this gives CASSSRTRIGETQYF.